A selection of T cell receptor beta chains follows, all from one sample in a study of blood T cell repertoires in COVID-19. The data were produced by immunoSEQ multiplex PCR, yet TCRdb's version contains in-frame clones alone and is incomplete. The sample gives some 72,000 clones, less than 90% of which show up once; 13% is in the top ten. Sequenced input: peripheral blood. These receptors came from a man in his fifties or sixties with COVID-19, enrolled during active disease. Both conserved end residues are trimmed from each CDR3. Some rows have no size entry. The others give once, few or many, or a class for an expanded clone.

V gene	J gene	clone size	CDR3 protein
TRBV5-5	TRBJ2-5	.	ASSPQFGLAGETQY
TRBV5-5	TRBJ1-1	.	ASSFTFRQGEAF
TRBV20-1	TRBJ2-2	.	SARRSGELF
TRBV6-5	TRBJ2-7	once	ASNPAGGKSYEQY
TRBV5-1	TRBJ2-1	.	ASSSAPRGNSVGEQF
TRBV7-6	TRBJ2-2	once	ASTSSGRGNILGTGELF
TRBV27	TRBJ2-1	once	ASSFLGLRNEQF
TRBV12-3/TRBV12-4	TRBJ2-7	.	ASSSSYEQY
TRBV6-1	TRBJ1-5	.	ASREHRTVGSNQPQH
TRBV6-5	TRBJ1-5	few	ASSYRTGGQPQH
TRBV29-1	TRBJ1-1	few	SVEVRGTEAF
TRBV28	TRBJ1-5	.	ASSSTGDQPQH
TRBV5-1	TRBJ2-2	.	ASSTRTGPTGELF
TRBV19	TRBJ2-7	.	ASSIDVGGTASYEQY
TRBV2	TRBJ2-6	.	ASSYLSGANVLT
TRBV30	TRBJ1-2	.	AWSLQLGNGYT
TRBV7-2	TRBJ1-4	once	ASAYLPRSEKLF
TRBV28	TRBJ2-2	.	AILYTGTGELF
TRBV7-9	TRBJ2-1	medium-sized	ASSFGDNEQF
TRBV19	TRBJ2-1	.	ASSLAGVGGEQF
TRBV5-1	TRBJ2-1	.	ASSSGGPYNEQF
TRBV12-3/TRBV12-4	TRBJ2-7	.	ASSFYYSYEQY
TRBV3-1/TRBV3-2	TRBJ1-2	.	ASSLRQGVGYT
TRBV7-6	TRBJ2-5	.	ASSTQGGGETQY